One sample yielded the 11 T cell receptor beta chains listed below, sequenced in a study of Tregs in tolerant kidney transplant recipients (dated by TCRdb to the late 2010s). The transplants used related donors with nonmyeloablative bone marrow transplantation, and mixed chimerism in the human trials was transient. The library relied on the immunoSEQ multiplex PCR assay. Sourced from immuneACCESS, this table was stored by TCRdb with only in-frame sequences that have V and J called. A share of the clones is absent; for the studies checked, an unresolved V gene accounts for under half, and the remainder has no known explanation. Counted in this sample were fewer than 95,000 clones; 93% of them appeared once. The ten most abundant clones make up 1.5% to 2% of the sample. The sample in question was CD4+ T cells from blood (PBMCs), obtained 12 months after the transplant. These receptors were collected from a human patient who received a combined kidney and bone marrow transplant. After transplantation, some T cells may belong to the graft donor instead of the recipient.

The chain recombines TRBV25-1 with TRBJ2-2, with TRBD1 matching 10 bases. V lost 3 bases and J lost 4; bases outside the gene matches: 5. The CDR3 extends over 16 amino acids. The germline V gene has CDR1 MGHDK and CDR2 SYGVNS. CDR3 sequence (DNA): TGTGCCAGCAGTGACCCCGGACAGGGGGGCACCGGGGAGCTGTTTTTT. Translated, it gives CASSDPGQGGTGELFF.

This clone was counted between two and nine times. This sequence joins TRBV4-1 and TRBJ2-4; possibly TRBD2 for D (5 bases). This CDR3 is built from 16 residues. V lost 0 bases and J lost 0, with 9 bases in between. Looked up from germline, CDR1 is MGHRA and CDR2 is YSYEKL. The CDR3 sequence: CASSQEAGLAKNIQYF. The CDR3 DNA reads TGCGCCAGCAGCCAAGAAGCAGGACTAGCCAAAAACATTCAGTACTTC.

The chain has TRBV18 and TRBJ1-5; D perhaps matches TRBD1 (6 bases). This CDR3 comprises 16 residues. Per germline, CDR1 KGHSH and CDR2 LQKENI. Trimming pared 6 bases from V and 7 bases from J, leaving 22 bases between. DNA of the CDR3: TGTGCCAGCTCGCCCTATCCGGGACAACGGCGCCAGCCCCAGCATTTT. Its protein product is CASSPYPGQRRQPQHF.

This chain joins TRBV9 and TRBJ2-7, with unresolved D. The CDR3 is made up of 14 amino acids. Trimming left V 3 bases short and J 2 bases short, with 12 bases between. CDR1 SGDLS and CDR2 YYNGEE come from the germline V gene. This CDR3 is CASSALLEPYEQYF. CDR3 DNA: TGTGCCAGCAGCGCCCTATTAGAACCCTACGAGCAGTACTTC.

This chain connects TRBV21-1 to TRBJ2-7; the table's D call, TRBD1, was not checked against the DNA. TRBV21-1 is given as a pseudogene. The CDR3 sequence is 16 residues long. For the CDR3, the DNA is TGTGCCAGCAGCAAGGTGGGACAGGGCCCCTCCTACGAGCAGTACTTC. Encoded protein: CASSKVGQGPSYEQYF.

In its sample, this clone was seen once. The V and J genes are TRBV18 and TRBJ2-7; D might be TRBD1 (8 bases). Per the germline V gene, CDR1 is KGHSH and CDR2 is LQKENI. Trimming took off 3 bases at V and 4 bases at J, with 28 bases between the two ends. The length of the CDR3 is 19 residues. The CDR3 protein is CASSPIFLRGQGGSYEQYF. The CDR3 DNA is TGTGCCAGCTCACCTATATTCCTTCGCGGACAGGGAGGGTCGTACGAGCAGTACTTC.

This rearrangement joins TRBV10-3 to TRBJ2-6; 14 nucleotides agree with TRBD2. Trimming cost V 6 bases and J 1 base; bases outside gene matches: 8. This CDR3 comprises 19 residues. CDR1 is ENHRY, CDR2 SYGVKD, per germline. Here the CDR3 reads CAISPSRLAGGSGANVLTF. The CDR3 DNA reads as TGTGCCATCAGCCCCTCTCGACTAGCGGGAGGGTCTGGGGCCAACGTCCTGACTTTC.

This chain connects TRBV4-1 to TRBJ1-5; D is perhaps TRBD1 (6 bases). Per germline, CDR1 MGHRA and CDR2 YSYEKL. CDR3 length: 16 amino acids. The ends were cut back, 6 bases at V and 3 bases at J, with 18 bases in the middle. CDR3 region: CASSITGFYLNQPQHF. The CDR3 DNA follows: TGCGCCAGCAGTATTACAGGGTTCTATCTCAATCAGCCCCAGCATTTT.

This sequence joins TRBV7-2 and TRBJ2-7, with D possibly TRBD2 on 6 matching bases. V was shortened by 3 bases and J by 6 bases, with 21 bases between the two germline ends. The CDR3 has 16 residues. Looked up from germline, CDR1 is SGHTA and CDR2 is FQGNSA. The CDR3 nucleotides are TGTGCCAGCAGCTTCTTCGCGGGGACCATCATTGGCGAGCAGTACTTC. Its protein is CASSFFAGTIIGEQYF.

DNA of the CDR3: TGTGCCAGCAGCTCGGGGACAGCCAATGAGCAGTTCTTC. This translates into CASSSGTANEQFF. The genes are TRBV7-2 and TRBJ2-1, with TRBD1 identical over 7 bases. The CDR3 contains 13 residues. J lost 6 bases, V lost 4 bases, and 3 bases had no gene match. Germline V gene lookup returns CDR1 SGHTA and CDR2 FQGNSA.

The chain couples TRBV7-7 to TRBJ2-3; TRBD1 matches 8 bases. The CDR3 is made up of 16 amino acids. The V and J ends lost 5 bases and 8 bases, in that order; junction bases with no gene match: 15. Germline V gene sequence: CDR1 SSHAT, CDR2 FNYEAQ (reference sequence). The CDR3 is CASSTGTGLGHATQYF. In nucleotides, the CDR3 is TGTGCCAGCAGCACGGGGACAGGCCTCGGCCACGCTACGCAGTATTTT. The full variable domain, completed using reference TRBV7-7 and TRBJ2-3, is GAGVSQSPRYKVTKRGQDVTLRCDPISSHATLYWYQQALGQGPEFLTYFNYEAQPDKSGLPSDRFSAERPEGSISTLTIQRTEQRDSAMYRCASSTGTGLGHATQYFGPGTRLTVL.